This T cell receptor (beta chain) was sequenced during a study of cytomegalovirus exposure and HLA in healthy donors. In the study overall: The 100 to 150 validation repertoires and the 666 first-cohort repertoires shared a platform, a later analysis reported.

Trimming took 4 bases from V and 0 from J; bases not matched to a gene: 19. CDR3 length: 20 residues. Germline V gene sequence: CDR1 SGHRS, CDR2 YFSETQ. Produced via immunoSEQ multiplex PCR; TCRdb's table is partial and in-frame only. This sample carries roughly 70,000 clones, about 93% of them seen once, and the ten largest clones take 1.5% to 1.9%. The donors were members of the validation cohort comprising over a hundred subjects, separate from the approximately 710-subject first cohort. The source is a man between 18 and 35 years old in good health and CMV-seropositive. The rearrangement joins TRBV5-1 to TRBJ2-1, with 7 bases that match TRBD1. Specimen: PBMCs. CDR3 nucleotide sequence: TGCGCCAGCAGCCGAATAACAAAGAACAGGGGAACAAACTCCTACAATGAGCAGTTCTTC. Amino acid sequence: CASSRITKNRGTNSYNEQFF.